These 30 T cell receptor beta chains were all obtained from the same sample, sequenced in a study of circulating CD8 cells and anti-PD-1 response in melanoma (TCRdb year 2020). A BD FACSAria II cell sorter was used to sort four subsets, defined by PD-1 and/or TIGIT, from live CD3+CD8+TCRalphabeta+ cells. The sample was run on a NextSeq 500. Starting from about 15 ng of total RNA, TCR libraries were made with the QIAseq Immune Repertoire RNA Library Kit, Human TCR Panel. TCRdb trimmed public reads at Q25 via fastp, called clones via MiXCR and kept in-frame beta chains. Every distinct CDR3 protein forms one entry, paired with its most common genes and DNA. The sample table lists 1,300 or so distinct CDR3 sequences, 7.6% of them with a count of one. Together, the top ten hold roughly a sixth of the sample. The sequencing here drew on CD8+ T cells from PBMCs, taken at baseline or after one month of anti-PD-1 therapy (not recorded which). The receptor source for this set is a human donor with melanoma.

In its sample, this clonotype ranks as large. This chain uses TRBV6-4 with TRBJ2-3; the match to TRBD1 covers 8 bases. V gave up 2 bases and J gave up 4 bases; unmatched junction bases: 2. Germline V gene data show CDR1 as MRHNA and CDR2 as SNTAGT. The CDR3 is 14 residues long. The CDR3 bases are TGTGCCAGCAGTGACGGACAGGGCGCAGATACGCAGTATTTT. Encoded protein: CASSDGQGADTQYF.

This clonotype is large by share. The CDR3 loop is CASSLGSPGGEYGYTF. As DNA, the CDR3 is TGTGCCAGCAGTTTGGGATCTCCAGGGGGCGAGTATGGCTACACCTTC. This chain connects TRBV12-3 or TRBV12-4 to TRBJ1-2; TRBD1 agrees at 8 bases. The V and J ends lost 3 bases and 5 bases, in that order; junction bases with no gene match: 11. The CDR3 covers 16 residues.

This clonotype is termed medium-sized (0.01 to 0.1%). The CDR3 DNA reads as TGTGCCAGCAGTTATTCAGGGGGTTCAGTGTACTTC. Translated: CASSYSGGSVYF. This rearrangement joins TRBV27 to TRBJ2-7, with 7 bases that match TRBD1. Trimming took 4 bases from V and 12 from J; bases not matched to a gene: 9. From germline, CDR1 is MNHEY and CDR2 SMNVEV (reference sequence). The CDR3 loop spans 12 amino acids.

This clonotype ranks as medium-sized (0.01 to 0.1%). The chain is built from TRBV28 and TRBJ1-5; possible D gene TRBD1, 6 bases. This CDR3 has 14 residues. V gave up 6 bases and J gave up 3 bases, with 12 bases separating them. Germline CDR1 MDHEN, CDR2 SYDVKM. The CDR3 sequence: CASSRPGDNQPQHF. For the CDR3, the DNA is TGTGCCAGCAGCCGGCCAGGGGACAATCAGCCCCAGCATTTT.

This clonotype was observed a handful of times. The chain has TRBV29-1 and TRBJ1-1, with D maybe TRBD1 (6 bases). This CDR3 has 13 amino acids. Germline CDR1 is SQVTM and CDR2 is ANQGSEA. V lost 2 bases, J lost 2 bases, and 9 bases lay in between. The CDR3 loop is CSVERGANTEAFF. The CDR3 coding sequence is TGCAGCGTTGAAAGGGGGGCCAACACTGAAGCTTTCTTT.

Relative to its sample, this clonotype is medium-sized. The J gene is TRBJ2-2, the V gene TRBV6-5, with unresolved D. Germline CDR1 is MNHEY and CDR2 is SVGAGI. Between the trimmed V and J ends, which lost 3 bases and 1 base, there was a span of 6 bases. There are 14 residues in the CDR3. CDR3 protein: CASSYSQNTGELFF. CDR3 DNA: TGTGCCAGCAGTTATAGTCAGAACACCGGGGAGCTGTTTTTT.

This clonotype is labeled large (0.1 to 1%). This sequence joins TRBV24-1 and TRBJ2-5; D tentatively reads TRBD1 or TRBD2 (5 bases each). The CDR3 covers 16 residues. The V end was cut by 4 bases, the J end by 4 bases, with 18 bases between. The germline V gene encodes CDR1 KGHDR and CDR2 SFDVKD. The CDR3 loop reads CATSDTAGAQGETQYF. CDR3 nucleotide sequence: TGTGCCACCAGTGACACCGCCGGGGCCCAGGGAGAGACCCAGTACTTC.

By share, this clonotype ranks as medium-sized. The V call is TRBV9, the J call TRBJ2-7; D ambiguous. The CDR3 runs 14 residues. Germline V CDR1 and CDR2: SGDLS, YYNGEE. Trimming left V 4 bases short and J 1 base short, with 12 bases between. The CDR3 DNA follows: TGTGCCAGCAGCTCCCGGGCCGATTCCTACGAGCAGTACTTC. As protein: CASSSRADSYEQYF.

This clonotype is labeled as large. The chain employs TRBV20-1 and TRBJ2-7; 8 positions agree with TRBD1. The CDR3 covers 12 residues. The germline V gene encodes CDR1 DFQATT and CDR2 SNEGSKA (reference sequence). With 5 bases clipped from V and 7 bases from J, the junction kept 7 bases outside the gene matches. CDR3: CSASDRASEQYF. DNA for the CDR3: TGCAGTGCTTCGGACAGGGCGAGTGAGCAGTACTTC.

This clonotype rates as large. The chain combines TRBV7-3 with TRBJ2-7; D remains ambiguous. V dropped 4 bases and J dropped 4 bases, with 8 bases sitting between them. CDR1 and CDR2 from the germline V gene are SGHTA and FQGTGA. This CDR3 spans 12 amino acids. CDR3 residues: CASSSDGYEQYF. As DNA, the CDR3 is TGTGCCAGCAGCTCAGACGGGTACGAGCAGTACTTC.

CDR3 sequence (DNA): TGTGCCAGCAGTTCCCTATCCGGAGGAAACACCATATATTTT. Its translation: CASSSLSGGNTIYF. The rearrangement links TRBV11-1 to TRBJ1-3, with D unclear. CDR3 length: 14 residues. V lost 6 bases, J lost 4 bases, and 13 bases lay in between. Germline V gene sequence: CDR1 SGHAT, CDR2 FQDESV (reference sequence).

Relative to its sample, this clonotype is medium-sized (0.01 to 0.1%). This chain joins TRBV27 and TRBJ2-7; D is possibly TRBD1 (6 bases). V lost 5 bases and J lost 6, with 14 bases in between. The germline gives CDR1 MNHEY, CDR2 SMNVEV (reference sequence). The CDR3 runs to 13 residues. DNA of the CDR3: TGTGCCAGCAGTGAAACCGGGACAACCGAGCAGTACTTC. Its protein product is CASSETGTTEQYF.

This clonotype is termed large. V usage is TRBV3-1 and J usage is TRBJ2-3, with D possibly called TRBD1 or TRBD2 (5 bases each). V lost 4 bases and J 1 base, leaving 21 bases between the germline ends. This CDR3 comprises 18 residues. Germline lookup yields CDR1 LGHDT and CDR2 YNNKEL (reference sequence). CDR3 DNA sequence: TGTGCCAGCAGCCCTTCAAAGGGTTTTGGGACCCGCACAGATACGCAGTATTTT. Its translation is CASSPSKGFGTRTDTQYF.

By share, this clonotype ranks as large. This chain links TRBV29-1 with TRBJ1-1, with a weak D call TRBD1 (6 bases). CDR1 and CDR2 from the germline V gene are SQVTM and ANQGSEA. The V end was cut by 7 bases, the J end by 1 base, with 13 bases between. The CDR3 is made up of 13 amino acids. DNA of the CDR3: TGCAGCGCCCAGGGGAGGGGGAACACTGAAGCTTTCTTT. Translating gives CSAQGRGNTEAFF.

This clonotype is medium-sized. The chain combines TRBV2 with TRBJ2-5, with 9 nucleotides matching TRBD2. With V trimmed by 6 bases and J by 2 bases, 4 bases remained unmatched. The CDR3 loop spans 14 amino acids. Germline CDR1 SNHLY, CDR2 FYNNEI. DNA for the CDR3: TGTGCCAGCAGGCTAGCGGGGACTCAAGAGACCCAGTACTTC. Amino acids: CASRLAGTQETQYF.

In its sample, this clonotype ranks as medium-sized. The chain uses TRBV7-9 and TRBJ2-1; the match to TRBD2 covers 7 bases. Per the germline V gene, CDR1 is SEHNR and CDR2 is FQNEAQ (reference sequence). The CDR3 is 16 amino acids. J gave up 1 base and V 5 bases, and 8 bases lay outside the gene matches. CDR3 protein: CASSGGSGISYNEQFF. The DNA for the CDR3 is TGTGCCAGCAGCGGTGGGAGCGGGATTTCCTACAATGAGCAGTTCTTC.

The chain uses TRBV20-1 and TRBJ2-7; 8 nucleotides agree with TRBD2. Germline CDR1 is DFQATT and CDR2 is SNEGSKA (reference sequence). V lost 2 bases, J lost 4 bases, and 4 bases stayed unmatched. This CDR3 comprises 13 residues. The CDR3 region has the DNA TGCAGTGCTAGACTAGCGGGCTCTTACGAGCAGTACTTC. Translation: CSARLAGSYEQYF.

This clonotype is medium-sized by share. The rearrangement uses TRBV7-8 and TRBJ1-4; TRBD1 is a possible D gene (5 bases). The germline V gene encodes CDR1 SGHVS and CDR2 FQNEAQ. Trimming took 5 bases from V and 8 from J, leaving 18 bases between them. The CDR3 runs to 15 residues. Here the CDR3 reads CASSPLQGSGEKLFF. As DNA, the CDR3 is TGTGCCAGCAGCCCCCTTCAGGGTTCGGGGGAAAAACTGTTTTTT.

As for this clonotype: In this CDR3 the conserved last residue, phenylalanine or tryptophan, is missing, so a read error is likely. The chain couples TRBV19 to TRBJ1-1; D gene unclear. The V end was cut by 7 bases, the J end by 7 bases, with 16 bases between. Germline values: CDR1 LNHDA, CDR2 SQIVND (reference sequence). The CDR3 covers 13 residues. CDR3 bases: TGTGCCAGTACCCGCCGATTAGGAGTTGAAGCTTTCCTT. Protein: CASTRRLGVEAFL.

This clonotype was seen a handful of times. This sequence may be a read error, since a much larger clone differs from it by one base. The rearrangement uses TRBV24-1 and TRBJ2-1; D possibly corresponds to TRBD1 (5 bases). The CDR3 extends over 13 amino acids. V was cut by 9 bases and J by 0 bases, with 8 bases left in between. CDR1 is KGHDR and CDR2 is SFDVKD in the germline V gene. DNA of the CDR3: TGTGCCACCCGAGACAGCTCCTACAATGAGCAGTTCTTC. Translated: CATRDSSYNEQFF.

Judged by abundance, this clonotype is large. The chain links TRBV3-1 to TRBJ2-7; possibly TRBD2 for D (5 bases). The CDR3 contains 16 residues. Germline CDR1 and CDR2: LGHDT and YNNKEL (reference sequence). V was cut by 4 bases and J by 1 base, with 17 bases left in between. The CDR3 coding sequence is TGTGCCAGCAGCCCCTTGACCCTCCCGGGGTCCTACGAGCAGTACTTC. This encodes CASSPLTLPGSYEQYF.

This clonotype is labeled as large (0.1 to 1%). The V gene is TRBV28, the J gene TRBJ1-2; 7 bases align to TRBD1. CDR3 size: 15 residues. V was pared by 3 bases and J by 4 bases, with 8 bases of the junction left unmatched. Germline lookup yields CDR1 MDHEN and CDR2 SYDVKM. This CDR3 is CASSLTGTDVYGYTF. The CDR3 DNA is TGTGCCAGCAGTTTGACTGGGACAGACGTCTATGGCTACACCTTC.

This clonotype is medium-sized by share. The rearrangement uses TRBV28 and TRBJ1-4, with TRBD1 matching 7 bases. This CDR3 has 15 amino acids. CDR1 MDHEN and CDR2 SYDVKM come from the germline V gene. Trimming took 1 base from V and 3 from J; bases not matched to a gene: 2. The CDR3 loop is CASSLYQGANEKLFF. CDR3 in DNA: TGTGCCAGCAGTTTATACCAGGGGGCTAATGAAAAACTGTTTTTT.

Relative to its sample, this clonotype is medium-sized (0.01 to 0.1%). This CDR3 is CSARDTSYEQYF. The CDR3 nucleotides are TGCAGTGCCCGGGACACCTCCTACGAGCAGTACTTC. The J gene is TRBJ2-7, the V gene TRBV20-1; D may be TRBD1 (6 bases). V was trimmed by 6 bases and J by 0 bases, leaving 9 bases between them. The germline gives CDR1 DFQATT, CDR2 SNEGSKA (reference sequence). The CDR3 has 12 amino acids.

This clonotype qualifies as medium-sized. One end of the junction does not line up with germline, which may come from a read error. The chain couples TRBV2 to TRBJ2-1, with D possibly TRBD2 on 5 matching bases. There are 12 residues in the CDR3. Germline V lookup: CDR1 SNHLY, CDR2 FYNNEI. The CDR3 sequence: CASSASRWERFF. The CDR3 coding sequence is TGTGCCAGCAGCGCCTCTAGGTGGGAGCGGTTCTTC.

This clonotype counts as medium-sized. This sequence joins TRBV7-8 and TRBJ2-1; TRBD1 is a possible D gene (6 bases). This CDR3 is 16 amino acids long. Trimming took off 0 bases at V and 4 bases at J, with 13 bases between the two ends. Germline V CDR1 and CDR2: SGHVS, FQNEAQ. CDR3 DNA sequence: TGTGCCAGCAGCTTAGCGACAGGCCCTCTTTACAATGAGCAGTTCTTC. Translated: CASSLATGPLYNEQFF.

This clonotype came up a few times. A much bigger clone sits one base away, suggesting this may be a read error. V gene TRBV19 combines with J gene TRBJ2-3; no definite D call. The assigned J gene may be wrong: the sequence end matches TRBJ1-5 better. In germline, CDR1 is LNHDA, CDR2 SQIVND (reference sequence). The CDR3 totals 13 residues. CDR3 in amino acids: CASSEFEPDTQHF. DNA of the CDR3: TGTGCCAGTAGTGAATTCGAGCCAGATACGCAGCATTTT.

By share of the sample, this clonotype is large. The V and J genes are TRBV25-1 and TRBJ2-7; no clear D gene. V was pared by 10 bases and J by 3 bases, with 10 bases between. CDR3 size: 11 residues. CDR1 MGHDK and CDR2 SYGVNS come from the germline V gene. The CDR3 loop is CAKSNFYEQYF. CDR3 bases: TGTGCCAAAAGCAATTTCTACGAGCAGTACTTC.

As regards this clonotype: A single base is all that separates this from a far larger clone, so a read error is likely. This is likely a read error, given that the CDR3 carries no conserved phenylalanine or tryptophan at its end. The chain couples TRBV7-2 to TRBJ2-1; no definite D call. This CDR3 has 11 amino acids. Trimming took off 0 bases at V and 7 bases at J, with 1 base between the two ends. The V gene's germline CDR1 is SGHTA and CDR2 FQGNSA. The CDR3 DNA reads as TGTGCCAGCAGCTTAGCGAATGAGCAGTTCCTC. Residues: CASSLANEQFL.

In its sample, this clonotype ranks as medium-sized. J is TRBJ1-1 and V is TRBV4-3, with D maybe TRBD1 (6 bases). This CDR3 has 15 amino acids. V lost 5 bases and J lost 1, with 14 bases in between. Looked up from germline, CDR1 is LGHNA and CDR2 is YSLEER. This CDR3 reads CASSKVGGKNTEAFF. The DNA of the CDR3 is TGCGCCAGCAGCAAAGTTGGGGGCAAGAACACTGAAGCTTTCTTT.